These 13 T cell receptor beta chains were sequenced from one sample in a study of T cell repertoires in cytomegalovirus infection. No antigen has been assigned to these receptors. TCRdb passed the reads through MiXCR, listing each CDR3 protein once. Found here are 650,000 to 900,000 distinct CDR3 sequences, 30% to 35% of them singletons; the top ten hold around an eighth. This material consisted of cultured CD8+ T cells from PBMCs, taken from culture after CMV antigen stimulation. These receptors were obtained from a human donor in good health (CMV status not recorded). Some clones in this sample may be carry-over from other donors' samples.

V usage is TRBV20-1 and J usage is TRBJ2-7; the D gene is possibly TRBD1 (6 bases). Germline CDR1 reads DFQATT; CDR2 reads SNEGSKA (reference sequence). V was shortened by 3 bases and J by 8 bases, with 14 bases between the two germline ends. The CDR3 sequence is 12 residues long. The CDR3 loop is CSASPGGPQQYF. The CDR3 DNA sequence: TGCAGTGCTAGCCCTGGGGGCCCGCAGCAGTACTTC.

This clonotype has a handful of counts. J is TRBJ2-2 and V is TRBV6-2 or TRBV6-3, with D tentatively TRBD1 (6 bases). CDR1 is MNHEY and CDR2 is SVGEGT in the germline V gene. The CDR3 extends over 15 amino acids. Trimming removed 1 base from V and 5 bases from J, with 11 bases in between. DNA for the CDR3: TGTGCCAGCAGTTACTATCGGACAGAGACCGGGGAGCTGTTTTTT. It translates to CASSYYRTETGELFF.

This chain joins TRBV29-1 and TRBJ2-2, with D possibly matching TRBD1 (5 bases). The CDR3 is made up of 15 amino acids. Germline-derived CDR1 and CDR2 are SQVTM and ANQGSEA. Trimming cost V 2 bases and J 5 bases, with 15 bases left between them. CDR3 sequence reads: CSVELGPRMTGELFF. DNA for the CDR3: TGCAGCGTTGAACTGGGGCCTCGCATGACCGGGGAGCTGTTTTTT.

This clonotype was seen many times. This chain joins TRBV7-8 and TRBJ1-1, with D perhaps TRBD1 (5 bases). Trimming shortened V by 1 base and J by 5 bases, and 14 bases separated the two germline ends. This CDR3 spans 15 amino acids. Per germline, CDR1 SGHVS and CDR2 FQNEAQ. DNA of the CDR3: TGTGCCAGCAGCTTAGAGTTGGGGGGAGGGACTGAAGCTTTCTTT. Translation: CASSLELGGGTEAFF.

This clonotype was detected a few times. DNA for the CDR3: TGCAGTGCTAGAACGGGAAGGACCTTCTATGGCTACACCTTC. Its protein is CSARTGRTFYGYTF. V is TRBV20-1 and J is TRBJ1-2, with D unclear. Trimming removed 2 bases from V and 4 bases from J, with 14 bases in between. This CDR3 spans 14 amino acids. Germline V gene lookup returns CDR1 DFQATT and CDR2 SNEGSKA (reference sequence).

This sequence joins TRBV9 and TRBJ2-3; unclear D gene. Germline V CDR1 and CDR2: SGDLS, YYNGEE. The CDR3 length is 16 residues. Trimming stripped 3 bases from V and 2 bases from J, with 16 bases between. CDR3 region: CASSDSRVLTTDTQYF. The DNA of the CDR3 is TGTGCCAGCAGCGACAGCCGGGTCCTAACCACAGATACGCAGTATTTT.

On this clonotype: A much larger clonotype is one base distant, so this may be a read error. The V gene is TRBV7-8, the J gene TRBJ1-2, with D tentatively TRBD1 (5 bases). The CDR3 length is 12 residues. Germline V CDR1 and CDR2: SGHVS, FQNEAQ. The CDR3 DNA sequence: TGTGTCAGCAGCTTAGCCCTGGGGCACTACACCTTC. Its protein is CVSSLALGHYTF.

For this clonotype: A much larger clonotype is one base distant, so this may be a read error. No conserved phenylalanine or tryptophan is present at the end of the CDR3, so a read error is the likely explanation. The rearrangement links TRBV6-5 to TRBJ1-5; 7 bases are shared with TRBD1. In germline, CDR1 is MNHEY, CDR2 SVGAGI. The V gene end was trimmed by 6 bases and the J gene end by 6 bases; junction bases not matched to a gene: 2. This CDR3 comprises 12 residues. CDR3 sequence reads: CASRNRGQPQHS. DNA of the CDR3: TGTGCCAGCAGGAACAGGGGTCAGCCCCAGCATTCT.

This rearrangement joins TRBV5-6 to TRBJ2-2; D is perhaps TRBD2 (6 bases). Germline V CDR1 and CDR2: SGHDT, YYEEEE. This CDR3 is built from 16 residues. Deletions cut 0 bases from V and 4 bases from J, with 13 bases between. The CDR3: CASSLVGREVTGELFF. The CDR3 DNA reads as TGTGCCAGCAGCTTGGTCGGCAGGGAGGTCACCGGGGAGCTGTTTTTT.

This clonotype was observed at least ten times. V and J are TRBV6-6 and TRBJ1-5, with D perhaps TRBD1 (5 bases). Germline V CDR1 and CDR2: MNHNY, SVGAGI (reference sequence). Between the trimmed V and J ends, which lost 4 bases and 8 bases, there was a span of 18 bases. The CDR3 has 15 amino acids. CDR3 DNA sequence: TGTGCCAGCAGTTTCCCCGGGCCGAGGGGTGAGCCCCAGCATTTT. Encoded protein: CASSFPGPRGEPQHF.

As concerns this clonotype: This likely comes from a read error, as the CDR3 has no conserved phenylalanine or tryptophan at its end. This chain connects TRBV11-2 to TRBJ2-1; TRBD1 is a possible D gene (6 bases). With 3 bases removed from V and 9 bases from J, the gap between germline ends came to 18 bases. CDR1 and CDR2 from the germline V gene are SGHAT and FQNNGV. The CDR3 has 15 residues. The CDR3 loop is CASSFQTGPRGEQFY. The CDR3 DNA reads as TGTGCCAGCAGCTTCCAGACAGGCCCCCGAGGTGAGCAGTTCTAC.

In the case of this clonotype: An end of the junction does not agree with germline; a read error may underlie this. The rearrangement links TRBV7-7 to TRBJ2-2; D not resolved. The CDR3 totals 17 residues. Germline-derived CDR1 and CDR2 are SSHAT and FNYEAQ (reference sequence). CDR3 sequence (DNA): TGTGCTAGCAGCTTCTTTCCACGGACGGGGAACACCGGGGAGCTGTTTTTT. Amino acid sequence: CASSFFPRTGNTGELFF.

This clonotype has more than one count but fewer than ten. The J gene is TRBJ2-2, the V gene TRBV6-5, with 9 bases fitting TRBD1. This CDR3 is built from 14 residues. Trimming at V came to 7 bases and at J to 4 bases, leaving 4 bases not matched to a gene. Germline assignment: CDR1 MNHEY and CDR2 SVGAGI. As DNA, the CDR3 is TGTGCCAGCAAAGGACAGGGGACCACCGGGGAGCTGTTTTTT. Translation: CASKGQGTTGELFF.